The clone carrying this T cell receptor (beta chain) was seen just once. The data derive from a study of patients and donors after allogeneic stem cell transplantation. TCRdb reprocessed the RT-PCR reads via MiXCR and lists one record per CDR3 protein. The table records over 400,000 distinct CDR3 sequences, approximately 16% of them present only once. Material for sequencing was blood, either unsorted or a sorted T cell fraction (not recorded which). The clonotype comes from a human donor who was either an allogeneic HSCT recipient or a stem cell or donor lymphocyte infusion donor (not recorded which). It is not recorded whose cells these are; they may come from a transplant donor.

Here the CDR3 DNA reads TGTGCCAGCAGCTCGTTGACAGGGGGTCTTCGAGGCTACACCTTC. It specifies CASSSLTGGLRGYTF. This rearrangement joins TRBV14 to TRBJ1-2, with 9 nucleotides matching TRBD1. Per the germline V gene, CDR1 is SGHDN and CDR2 is FVKESK. The CDR3 covers 15 residues. V lost 5 bases and J lost 8; bases outside the gene matches: 12.